This record covers a single TCR beta chain. Its specificity is unknown. V shed 0 bases and J 5 bases; nucleotides not matched to a gene: 4. The CDR3 contains 15 residues. Germline CDR1 reads SGHNT; CDR2 reads YYREEE (reference sequence). Produced via immunoSEQ multiplex PCR; TCRdb's table is partial and in-frame only. The profile covers more than 150,000 clones, with roughly 92% appearing a single time and about 10% taken by the ten largest. This entry comes from a study of T cell responses to AZD1222 COVID-19 vaccine. About the study: Pooled samples include second doses given at about 4 or 12 weeks.

Study-level results: CD4 TCRs linked to vaccination spanned spike, dominating at 160-218 and 743-854. Donors skewed white British and female; clonal diversity was possibly underestimated.

The source was peripheral blood, collected on day 0 of AZD1222 vaccination. The chain combines TRBV5-4 with TRBJ2-1; 8 bases match TRBD2. The TCR originated in an adult in good health. The CDR3 region is CASSLVLAGNNEQFF. CDR3 in DNA: TGTGCCAGCAGCTTGGTCCTAGCGGGCAACAATGAGCAGTTCTTC.